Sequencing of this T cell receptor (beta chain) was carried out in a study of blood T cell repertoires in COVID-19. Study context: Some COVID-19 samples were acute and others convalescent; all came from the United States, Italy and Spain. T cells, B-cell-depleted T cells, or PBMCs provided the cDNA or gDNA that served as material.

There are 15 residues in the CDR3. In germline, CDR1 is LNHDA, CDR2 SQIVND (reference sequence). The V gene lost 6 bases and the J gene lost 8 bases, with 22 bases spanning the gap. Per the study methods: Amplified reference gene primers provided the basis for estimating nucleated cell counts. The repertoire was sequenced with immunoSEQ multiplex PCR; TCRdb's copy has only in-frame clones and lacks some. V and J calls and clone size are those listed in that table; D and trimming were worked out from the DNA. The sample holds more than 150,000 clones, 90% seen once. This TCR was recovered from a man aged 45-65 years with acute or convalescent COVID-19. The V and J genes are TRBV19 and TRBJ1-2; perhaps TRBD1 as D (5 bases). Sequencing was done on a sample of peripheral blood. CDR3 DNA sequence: TGTGCCAGTAGCAAGGGGACCGGGACTAAAGGCGGCTACACCTTC. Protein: CASSKGTGTKGGYTF. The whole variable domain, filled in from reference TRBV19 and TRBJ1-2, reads DGGITQSPKYLFRKEGQNVTLSCEQNLNHDAMYWYRQDPGQGLRLIYYSQIVNDFQKGDIAEGYSVSREKKESFPLTVTSAQKNPTAFYLCASSKGTGTKGGYTFGSGTRLTVV.